The T cell receptor (beta chain) under discussion was sequenced for a study of CXCR3-negative and CXCR3-positive naive CD8 T cells. As for the study in general: Overall TRB read output was about 140 million, and each library contained about 1.5 +/- 0.3 million reads.

CDR1 and CDR2 from the germline V gene are SNHLY and FYNNEI. The CDR3 contains 13 residues. 5' RACE with UMI labels generated the TRB cDNA libraries. TCRdb re-called the 5' RACE reads; one entry per CDR3 protein, DNA not given. In all, the sample yields some 22,000 distinct CDR3 sequences. This TCR was sampled from a human donor in good health. Some clones in this sample may be carry-over from other donors' samples. The chain uses TRBV2 and TRBJ1-1. Sequenced sample: naive CXCR3- CD8+ T cells from blood. The subset denotes: CD45RO-CCR7+CD27+CD95- naive CD8+ T cells lacking CXCR3 (TNR3-). The CDR3 here is CASSVTGLTEAFF.